The clone carrying this T cell receptor beta chain was seen a few times. As yet, its antigen is unknown. Time point: patch test 2, 6 weeks after DPC sensitization. As for treatment: therapeutic diphenylcyclopropenone sensitization with weekly scalp DPC. At every patch-test visit, blood was drawn before the patch test was applied. Germline V lookup: CDR1 MNHEY, CDR2 SVGEGT. The CDR3 is made up of 15 amino acids. Trimming took off 3 bases at V and 5 bases at J, with 14 bases between the two ends. This sample stems from a study of human T cells and chemical hapten exposure. Study-level results: Alopecia in all donors means immunity may differ from healthy individuals.

What the library attached to individual cDNA molecules were unique molecular identifiers. TCRdb passed the RACE reads through MiXCR, listing each CDR3 protein once. The table includes fewer than 85,000 distinct CDR3 sequences, about 9.9% detected once. The V call is TRBV6-2 or TRBV6-3, the J call TRBJ1-5; TRBD1 is a possible D gene (5 bases). The source was whole blood, collected in connection with sensitization to the hapten diphenylcyclopropenone (DPC). The TCR originated in a young man with alopecia areata. Some clones in this sample may be carry-over from other donors' samples. CDR3 protein: CASSYEPGHDQPQHF. The CDR3 DNA reads TGTGCCAGCAGTTATGAGCCAGGGCACGATCAGCCCCAGCATTTT.